Below, one TCR beta chain is given with its context. This record belongs to a study of blood T cell repertoires in COVID-19. Across the whole study: There were acute and convalescent COVID-19 samples, and they came from the United States, Italy and Spain.

With 5 bases clipped from V and 7 bases from J, the junction kept 10 bases outside the gene matches. Germline CDR1 is SGHVS and CDR2 is FQNEAQ. This CDR3 spans 15 amino acids. Original handling: Estimates of nucleated cell counts were drawn from the amplification of reference gene primers. The assay was immunoSEQ multiplex PCR, and TCRdb's table has in-frame clones only and misses some. That table supplies the V and J calls and clone size; D and trimming were determined from the DNA. This sample yields 140,000 or so clones, of which almost 80% are seen a single time; around 8.7% belongs to the top ten.

This chain uses TRBV7-8 with TRBJ2-7; 11 positions agree with TRBD1. Sequenced sample: peripheral blood. This receptor was taken from a man between 50 and 59 years old with active or convalescent COVID-19. CDR3 region: CASSPRGDRGEEQYF. CDR3 in DNA: TGTGCCAGCAGCCCAAGGGGGGACAGGGGGGAAGAGCAGTACTTC. Using reference TRBV7-8 and TRBJ2-7 for the parts outside the CDR3, the full variable domain is GAGVSQSPRYKVAKRGQDVALRCDPISGHVSLFWYQQALGQGPEFLTYFQNEAQLDKSGLPSDRFFAERPEGSVSTLKIQRTQQEDSAVYLCASSPRGDRGEEQYFGPGTRLTVT.